In this sample, the clone carrying this TCR beta chain turned up a few times. A second about 6 to 12 cycle PCR used barcoded and J-beta primers. Using its own MiXCR run on the 5' RACE reads, TCRdb lists one record per CDR3 protein. The repertoire consists of roughly 930,000 distinct CDR3 sequences, with under 50% occurring once and the leading ten covering around an eighth. CDR3 size: 17 residues. Germline V gene lookup returns CDR1 LGHDT and CDR2 YNNKEL (reference sequence). V lost 7 bases to trimming and J lost 4 bases; unmatched junction nucleotides: 17. This sample stems from a study of blood T cells in healthy people across ages.

The rearrangement uses TRBV3-1 and TRBJ2-5; TRBD1 matches 8 bases. The receptor's source is a man younger than 40 in good health. The sequenced material came from blood. The CDR3 region has the DNA TGTGCCAGCAACCAGTTCAACGACAGGGGAAGAGGAGAGACCCAGTACTTC. Translating gives CASNQFNDRGRGETQYF.